Listed below are T cell receptor beta chains from one sample, sequenced in a study of blood T cells in healthy people across ages. TCRdb itself ran the 5' RACE reads through MiXCR, one entry per CDR3 protein. Here the sample spans some 1.1 million distinct CDR3 sequences, more than 30% being singletons. Sequencing was carried out using blood. All receptors derive from a man between 18 and 35 years old in good health. Both conserved end residues are part of each CDR3. Fields, in order: V gene, clone size, J gene, CDR3 protein. Size tells how often a clone was seen (once, few, many) or the class of an expanded clone, and some rows leave it out.

v_gene: TRBV10-3
abundance: few
j_gene: TRBJ2-1
CDR3aa: CAISEFPGVHDEQFF

v_gene: TRBV3-1
abundance: -
j_gene: TRBJ1-2
CDR3aa: CASSVAKGRGGYIF

v_gene: TRBV6-1
abundance: once
j_gene: TRBJ2-3
CDR3aa: CASTTTAFTDTQYF

v_gene: TRBV7-2
abundance: many
j_gene: TRBJ2-3
CDR3aa: CASSLGENSDTQYF

v_gene: TRBV5-1
abundance: few
j_gene: TRBJ1-1
CDR3aa: CASSWGPMNTEAFF

v_gene: TRBV20-1
abundance: few
j_gene: TRBJ2-3
CDR3aa: CSAAGQGYSTDTQYF

v_gene: TRBV24-1
abundance: few
j_gene: TRBJ1-1
CDR3aa: CATIPNWDRPPWANTEAFF

v_gene: TRBV7-2
abundance: -
j_gene: TRBJ1-4
CDR3aa: CASSFPGSNEKLFF

v_gene: TRBV7-8
abundance: -
j_gene: TRBJ1-5
CDR3aa: CASSLTGRENQPQHF

v_gene: TRBV20-1
abundance: -
j_gene: TRBJ2-3
CDR3aa: CSPLDTSTDTQYF

v_gene: TRBV27
abundance: -
j_gene: TRBJ2-1
CDR3aa: CASSSSPLSSGKFF

v_gene: TRBV7-2
abundance: -
j_gene: TRBJ1-1
CDR3aa: CASSLGTGASTEAFF

v_gene: TRBV4-2
abundance: many
j_gene: TRBJ2-3
CDR3aa: CASSPYTGTDTQYF

v_gene: TRBV7-9
abundance: -
j_gene: TRBJ2-6
CDR3aa: CASSLRRPSSGANVLTF

v_gene: TRBV12-3/TRBV12-4
abundance: -
j_gene: TRBJ2-5
CDR3aa: CASIRIGNEQYF

v_gene: TRBV13
abundance: -
j_gene: TRBJ2-1
CDR3aa: CASSTLGRLAGANEQFF

v_gene: TRBV3-1
abundance: -
j_gene: TRBJ2-1
CDR3aa: CASIQSRGDEQFF

v_gene: TRBV18
abundance: -
j_gene: TRBJ2-7
CDR3aa: CASSPGSYKQYF

v_gene: TRBV6-6
abundance: -
j_gene: TRBJ1-1
CDR3aa: CASSPEALTEAFF

v_gene: TRBV9
abundance: many
j_gene: TRBJ2-3
CDR3aa: CASSVMSSGVKDTQYF

v_gene: TRBV6-2/TRBV6-3
abundance: few
j_gene: TRBJ2-1
CDR3aa: CASSPPGGNSYNEQFF

v_gene: TRBV6-2/TRBV6-3
abundance: few
j_gene: TRBJ2-1
CDR3aa: CASGFSGRGNEQFF

v_gene: TRBV4-3
abundance: -
j_gene: TRBJ2-1
CDR3aa: CASSRYRGNEQFF

v_gene: TRBV4-1
abundance: -
j_gene: TRBJ2-1
CDR3aa: CASSQVGSSNEQFF

v_gene: TRBV4-1
abundance: -
j_gene: TRBJ2-4
CDR3aa: CASSQRTGYKQYF

v_gene: TRBV20-1
abundance: -
j_gene: TRBJ1-5
CDR3aa: CSARVQGVGNQPQHF

v_gene: TRBV7-2
abundance: few
j_gene: TRBJ2-3
CDR3aa: CASSFGRPSTDTQYF

v_gene: TRBV7-9
abundance: few
j_gene: TRBJ2-7
CDR3aa: CASSLSWDRGLSEQYF

v_gene: TRBV10-3
abundance: few
j_gene: TRBJ2-7
CDR3aa: CAISPGTVSSYEQYF

v_gene: TRBV5-6
abundance: -
j_gene: TRBJ1-1
CDR3aa: CASSLGTGRDTEAFF

v_gene: TRBV6-1
abundance: few
j_gene: TRBJ2-3
CDR3aa: CASSELADRQYF

v_gene: TRBV6-2/TRBV6-3
abundance: few
j_gene: TRBJ1-2
CDR3aa: CASREDRDYGYTF

v_gene: TRBV27
abundance: many
j_gene: TRBJ1-6
CDR3aa: CASRSGIDNSPLHF

v_gene: TRBV3-1
abundance: few
j_gene: TRBJ2-3
CDR3aa: CASSRIAGGADTQYF

v_gene: TRBV7-8
abundance: few
j_gene: TRBJ1-1
CDR3aa: CASSFRRVPSTEAFF

v_gene: TRBV20-1
abundance: -
j_gene: TRBJ1-2
CDR3aa: CSAKDLGHGYTF

v_gene: TRBV20-1
abundance: -
j_gene: TRBJ1-1
CDR3aa: CSAQGGENTEAFF

v_gene: TRBV7-2
abundance: few
j_gene: TRBJ2-3
CDR3aa: CASSSASPSTDTQYF

v_gene: TRBV12-3/TRBV12-4
abundance: -
j_gene: TRBJ2-4
CDR3aa: CASSFQGSKNIQYF

v_gene: TRBV12-5
abundance: -
j_gene: TRBJ2-5
CDR3aa: CASGLGTRRKQYF

v_gene: TRBV12-3/TRBV12-4
abundance: -
j_gene: TRBJ1-5
CDR3aa: CASSLRAGNRLVGQPQHF

v_gene: TRBV4-1
abundance: -
j_gene: TRBJ2-6
CDR3aa: CASSPLFSTGAGANVLTF

v_gene: TRBV6-5
abundance: -
j_gene: TRBJ1-1
CDR3aa: CASSYLAGLNTEAFF

v_gene: TRBV7-9
abundance: -
j_gene: TRBJ2-7
CDR3aa: CASSLARDSYEQYF